The clone carrying this T cell receptor beta chain was observed a handful of times. Its antigen is still unknown. This sample is part of a study of beta chain features in type 1 diabetes. Whole-study context: Cells sorted and examined across all samples totaled more than 95,000,000. Points from the study as a whole: Insertions at VDJ junctions were less frequent in type 1 diabetes patients. These patients also deleted more nucleotides at the same junctions. All four CD4+ subsets from Type 1 diabetes patients carried moderately but significantly shorter TCRB CDR3s.

Isolated RNA was reverse transcribed in full, so expressed TCRB transcripts were sequenced. TCRdb's copy holds only in-frame clones and misses some; the assay was immunoSEQ multiplex PCR. The table lists nearly 700,000 clones, around an eighth of them singletons. Germline CDR1 is SGHDT and CDR2 is YYEEEE. The CDR3 contains 13 residues. Trimming left V 6 bases short and J 0 bases short, with 8 bases between. Via CD45RO/CCR7/CD25/CD127/CD95/CD27, cells of the CD4+ naive, central memory, regulatory and stem cell-like memory subsets were sorted. Each population that was sorted was more than 95% pure. This sequence originates from a man younger than 35 with type 1 diabetes. V and J are TRBV5-6 and TRBJ2-3; no firm D call. Material: naive CD4+ T cells from blood. In nucleotides, the CDR3 is TGTGCCAGCACTTTCTCAAGCACAGATACGCAGTATTTT. Its protein product is CASTFSSTDTQYF.